The 16 T cell receptor beta chains presented below share a single source sample, sequenced in a study of T cells in Graves' hyperthyroidism and ophthalmopathy. Amplification of TCR beta CDR3 regions was performed using RNA transcripts as template. In the first-round RT-PCR of the TCR CDR3, the HTBI primer set was used. From the multiplex PCR reads, TCRdb called clonotypes with MiXCR, one entry per CDR3 protein. Altogether hundreds of thousands of distinct CDR3 sequences are present, around 40% being singletons, with the ten largest covering more than 25%. The sequencing input was blood. These receptors originate from a woman in her thirties or forties with Graves' hyperthyroidism.

The table lists this clonotype with many counts. The chain carries TRBV19 and TRBJ2-7, with 8 bases fitting TRBD1. V was clipped by 1 base and J by 2 bases; unmatched bases: 4. The CDR3 runs to 15 residues. Germline V lookup: CDR1 LNHDA, CDR2 SQIVND (reference sequence). As DNA, the CDR3 is TGTGCCAGTAGTATAGGGCAGGGGGCTACCTACGAGCAGTACTTC. This translates into CASSIGQGATYEQYF.

This clonotype was seen a few times. The chain recombines TRBV5-6 with TRBJ1-1; D call uncertain. The CDR3 is 15 amino acids. CDR1 SGHDT and CDR2 YYEEEE come from the germline V gene. Deletions cut 0 bases from V and 3 bases from J, with 12 bases between. CDR3 in DNA: TGTGCCAGCAGCTTGGAGGCCGGGCCGTACACTGAAGCTTTCTTT. It specifies CASSLEAGPYTEAFF.

This clonotype was recorded at least ten times. The chain links TRBV7-2 to TRBJ1-1; no reliable D call. The length of the CDR3 is 14 residues. Germline-derived CDR1 and CDR2 are SGHTA and FQGNSA. Trimming cost V 3 bases and J 4 bases, with 12 bases left between them. CDR3 in DNA: TGTGCCAGCAGCTTGGTTAGGGATAGCACTGAAGCTTTCTTT. As protein: CASSLVRDSTEAFF.

This clonotype was counted many times. The chain has TRBV19 and TRBJ2-6, with 10 bases identical to TRBD1. V shed 10 bases, J shed 11 bases, and the junction held 11 bases outside the gene matches. The CDR3 loop spans 14 amino acids. Germline V gene sequence: CDR1 LNHDA, CDR2 SQIVND (reference sequence). CDR3 nucleotides: TGTGCCACGGGACAGGGGCTCCTGCGGGACGTCCTGACTTTC. Translation: CATGQGLLRDVLTF.

On this clonotype: One end of the junction varies from germline; a read error may be responsible. This sequence joins TRBV12-3 or TRBV12-4 and TRBJ1-4; D gene unclear. The CDR3 length is 14 residues. DNA for the CDR3: TGTGCCAGCAGTTTAACGGTTTTAAATGAAAAACTGTCTTTT. It codes for CASSLTVLNEKLSF.

The chain couples TRBV7-2 to TRBJ2-7; possible D gene TRBD1, 5 bases. CDR1 and CDR2 from the germline V gene are SGHTA and FQGNSA. The germline V and J ends were trimmed by 7 bases and 2 bases, with 12 bases remaining between them. The CDR3 runs 13 residues. CDR3 in DNA: TGTGCCAGCACCCTGGGGCGGACCTACGAGCAGTACTTC. The encoded protein is CASTLGRTYEQYF.

This clonotype was counted ten times or more. This chain joins TRBV2 and TRBJ2-2, with D possibly matching TRBD2 (6 bases). Germline V lookup: CDR1 SNHLY, CDR2 FYNNEI. With 4 bases removed from V and 2 bases from J, the gap between germline ends came to 11 bases. The CDR3 covers 15 residues. This CDR3 reads CASSAGLTNTGELFF. The CDR3 bases are TGTGCCAGCAGTGCGGGACTGACTAACACCGGGGAGCTGTTTTTT.

On this clonotype: This may come from a read error, since a much larger clone is one base off. The chain has TRBV10-3 and TRBJ1-1; D remains unclear. V shed 8 bases and J shed 8 bases, with 18 bases lying between them. Germline CDR1 and CDR2: ENHRY and SYGVKD. The CDR3 is 13 residues long. Here the CDR3 DNA reads TGTGCCATCGGGAGAGGTCGGCAGCCCGAAGCTTTCTTT. This gives the protein CAIGRGRQPEAFF.

This clonotype was observed a few times. V is TRBV6-1 and J is TRBJ2-6; 9 nucleotides line up with TRBD1. Germline V gives CDR1 MNHNS, CDR2 SASEGT. This CDR3 comprises 13 residues. The V and J ends lost 8 bases and 10 bases, in that order; junction bases with no gene match: 6. Here the CDR3 DNA reads TGTGCCAGCGTCCGGGACAGGGAGAACGTCCTGACTTTC. Protein sequence: CASVRDRENVLTF.

This clonotype was counted at least ten times. A much larger clone differs by one base, so this may be a read error. The rearrangement links TRBV6-2 or TRBV6-3 to TRBJ2-2, with unresolved D. In germline, CDR1 is MNHEY, CDR2 SVGEGT. Trimming left V 2 bases short and J 6 bases short, with 1 base between. This CDR3 spans 11 amino acids. The CDR3 loop is CASSYAGELFF. DNA for the CDR3: TGTGCCAGCAGTTACGCCGGGGAGCTGTTTTTT.

This chain uses TRBV9 with TRBJ2-7; D gene uncertain. Germline CDR1 is SGDLS and CDR2 is YYNGEE. The CDR3 runs to 16 residues. V gave up 2 bases and J gave up 2 bases, with 17 bases separating them. The CDR3 DNA reads TGTGCCAGCAGCGTTCTAGAGGTAGCCCCAACCTACGAGCAGTACTTC. Protein product: CASSVLEVAPTYEQYF. Drawing the rest from reference TRBV9 and TRBJ2-7, the complete variable domain is DSGVTQTPKHLITATGQRVTLRCSPRSGDLSVYWYQQSLDQGLQFLIQYYNGEERAKGNILERFSAQQFPDLHSELNLSSLELGDSALYFCASSVLEVAPTYEQYFGPGTRLTVT.

In this sample, this clonotype turned up a few times. The rearrangement joins TRBV6-5 to TRBJ1-2; tentatively, D is TRBD1 (5 bases). The CDR3 loop spans 16 amino acids. In germline, CDR1 is MNHEY, CDR2 SVGAGI. Trimming pared 6 bases from V and 4 bases from J, leaving 21 bases between. This chain's CDR3 is CASSLKDGTFSYGYTF. For the CDR3, the DNA is TGTGCCAGCAGCTTAAAGGACGGGACGTTCAGCTATGGCTACACCTTC.

For this clonotype: Being one base from a much bigger clone, this may be a read error. The V call is TRBV6-5, the J call TRBJ1-1; unclear D gene. The CDR3 is 12 residues long. Trimming stripped 2 bases from V and 1 base from J, with 2 bases between. CDR1 and CDR2 from the germline V gene are MNHEY and SVGAGI. CDR3 sequence: CASSYQNTEAFF. In DNA form, the CDR3 reads TGTGCCAGCAGTTACCAGAACACTGAAGCTTTCTTT.

This clonotype has a count of ten or more. The chain combines TRBV10-3 with TRBJ1-6; no clear D. The CDR3 consists of 13 residues. The germline V gene encodes CDR1 ENHRY and CDR2 SYGVKD. The V and J ends lost 3 bases and 8 bases respectively, with 8 bases between them. In DNA form, the CDR3 reads TGTGCCATCAGTGATCAAGGTGATTCACCCCTCCACTTT. Protein product: CAISDQGDSPLHF.

This chain joins TRBV7-2 and TRBJ1-6; D uncertain. V lost 1 base and J 3 bases, leaving 13 bases between the germline ends. The CDR3 has 17 residues. Germline V CDR1 and CDR2: SGHTA, FQGNSA. This CDR3 reads CASSLVTEGFYNSPLHF. CDR3 sequence (DNA): TGTGCCAGCAGCTTAGTGACTGAAGGATTCTATAATTCACCCCTCCACTTT.

The V gene is TRBV11-2, the J gene TRBJ2-7; 12 bases map to TRBD2. The CDR3 is made up of 14 amino acids. V shed 6 bases and J 5 bases; nucleotides not matched to a gene: 5. CDR1 and CDR2 (germline): SGHAT, FQNNGV. The DNA for the CDR3 is TGTGCCAGCAGAAAACTAGCGGGAGGACACGAGCAGTACTTC. Translating it yields CASRKLAGGHEQYF. Combining the CDR3 with reference TRBV11-2 and TRBJ2-7 gives the whole variable domain EAGVAQSPRYKIIEKRQSVAFWCNPISGHATLYWYQQILGQGPKLLIQFQNNGVVDDSQLPKDRFSAERLKGVDSTLKIQPAKLEDSAVYLCASRKLAGGHEQYFGPGTRLTVT.